Following are 8 T cell receptor beta chains from one sample sequenced in a study of identical twins. One entry per CDR3 protein, called by TCRdb with MiXCR from the 5' RACE reads. The sample lists under 800,000 distinct CDR3 sequences, roughly 20% seen once, with 4% to 5.5% in the top ten. These data also featured in a second study, about T cells expressing NK-cell markers.

Sample: PBMCs. The receptors here all came from a woman aged 18-30 years in good health.

The chain links TRBV5-1 to TRBJ1-2; 7 bases match TRBD1. V shed 4 bases and J 3 bases; nucleotides not matched to a gene: 6. Germline V gene lookup returns CDR1 SGHRS and CDR2 YFSETQ. This CDR3 region has 14 residues. The CDR3 bases are TGCGCCAGCAGCCTCAGGGGGTTTGACTATGGCTACACCTTC. Translation: CASSLRGFDYGYTF. Using reference TRBV5-1 and TRBJ1-2 for the parts outside the CDR3, the full variable domain is KAGVTQTPRYLIKTRGQQVTLSCSPISGHRSVSWYQQTPGQGLQFLFEYFSETQRNKGNFPGRFSGRQFSNSRSEMNVSTLELGDSALYLCASSLRGFDYGYTFGSGTRLTVV.

This clonotype appeared a few times. The gene calls are TRBV9 and TRBJ2-5; 9 nucleotides align to TRBD2. The CDR3 sequence is 15 residues long. The V gene's germline CDR1 is SGDLS and CDR2 YYNGEE. The junction had 2 bases not matched to a gene; V was cut back by 0 bases and J by 2 bases. CDR3 nucleotide sequence: TGTGCCAGCAGCGTAGAAAGCGGGAGGCAAGAGACCCAGTACTTC. Protein sequence: CASSVESGRQETQYF.

The chain joins TRBV30 to TRBJ1-2, with 7 bases matching TRBD1. This CDR3 has 13 amino acids. V trimming: 3 bases; J trimming: 6 bases; junction bases outside the gene matches: 7. In germline, CDR1 is GTSNPN, CDR2 SVGIG (reference sequence). DNA for the CDR3: TGTGCCTGGAGATTAGGGGGCGGGAATGGCTACACCTTC. Amino acid sequence: CAWRLGGGNGYTF.

Only a few counts were recorded for this clonotype. The genes are TRBV20-1 and TRBJ2-3; possibly TRBD1 or TRBD2 for D (6 bases each). This CDR3 has 15 residues. The V and J ends lost 0 bases and 5 bases respectively, with 15 bases between them. Germline CDR1 and CDR2: DFQATT and SNEGSKA (reference sequence). CDR3 in amino acids: CSARDVGRGEDTQYF. As DNA, the CDR3 is TGCAGTGCTAGAGACGTGGGAAGGGGGGAAGATACGCAGTATTTT.

The V and J genes are TRBV20-1 and TRBJ2-1; weak D call: TRBD1 (5 bases). The CDR3 contains 11 residues. Germline-derived CDR1 and CDR2 are DFQATT and SNEGSKA (reference sequence). With 3 bases removed from V and 12 bases from J, the gap between germline ends came to 12 bases. CDR3: CSASRGRGQFF. In nucleotides, the CDR3 is TGCAGTGCTAGTAGAGGAAGGGGGCAGTTCTTC.

V gene TRBV7-2 combines with J gene TRBJ2-1; D possibly corresponds to TRBD2 (6 bases). The germline V and J ends were trimmed by 5 bases and 5 bases, with 13 bases remaining between them. This CDR3 spans 14 amino acids. The V gene's germline CDR1 is SGHTA and CDR2 FQGNSA. The CDR3 loop is CASSGDWVHNEQFF. CDR3 in DNA: TGTGCCAGCAGCGGGGACTGGGTCCACAATGAGCAGTTCTTC. The full variable domain, in which reference TRBV7-2 and TRBJ2-1 provide the parts outside the CDR3, is GAGVSQSPSNKVTEKGKDVELRCDPISGHTALYWYRQSLGQGLEFLIYFQGNSAPDKSGLPSDRFSAERTGGSVSTLTIQRTQQEDSAVYLCASSGDWVHNEQFFGPGTRLTVL.

This clonotype was detected only a few times. The chain combines TRBV2 with TRBJ1-4; 11 nucleotides agree with TRBD1. This CDR3 comprises 14 residues. After removal of 8 bases from V and 11 bases from J, the junction contained 10 bases not matched to a gene. Germline CDR1 reads SNHLY; CDR2 reads FYNNEI. CDR3 in amino acids: CASRGQGALGKLFF. Here the CDR3 DNA reads TGTGCCAGCCGAGGACAGGGGGCACTCGGGAAACTGTTTTTT. Together with reference TRBV2 and TRBJ1-4, the CDR3 gives the full variable domain: EPEVTQTPSHQVTQMGQEVILRCVPISNHLYFYWYRQILGQKVEFLVSFYNNEISEKSEIFDDQFSVERPDGSNFTLKIRSTKLEDSAMYFCASRGQGALGKLFFGSGTQLSVL.

This clonotype was seen many times. The chain couples TRBV5-1 to TRBJ2-3, with D unresolved. From germline, CDR1 is SGHRS and CDR2 YFSETQ. There are 12 residues in the CDR3. The V and J ends lost 3 bases and 6 bases respectively, with 8 bases between them. CDR3 in amino acids: CASSSDVDTQYF. Written as DNA, the CDR3 is TGCGCCAGCAGCTCCGACGTGGATACGCAGTATTTT.